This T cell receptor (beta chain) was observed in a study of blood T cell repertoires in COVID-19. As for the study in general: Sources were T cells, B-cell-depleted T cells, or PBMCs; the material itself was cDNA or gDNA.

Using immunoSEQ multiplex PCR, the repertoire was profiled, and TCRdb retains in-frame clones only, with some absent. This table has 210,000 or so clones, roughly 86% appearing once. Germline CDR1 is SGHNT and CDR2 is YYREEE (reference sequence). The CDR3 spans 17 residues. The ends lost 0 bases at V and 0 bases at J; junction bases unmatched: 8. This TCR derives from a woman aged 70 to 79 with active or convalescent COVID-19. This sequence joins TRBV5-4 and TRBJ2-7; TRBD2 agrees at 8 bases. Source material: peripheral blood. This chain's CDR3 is CASSLGGSGALSYEQYF. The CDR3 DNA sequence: TGTGCCAGCAGCTTGGGAGGTAGCGGGGCCCTCTCCTACGAGCAGTACTTC.